Shown below are 16 T cell receptor beta chains from a single sample sequenced in a study of identical twins. TCRdb used MiXCR to reprocess the 5' RACE reads, holding one entry per CDR3 protein. The data show a few hundred thousand distinct CDR3 sequences, with roughly 26% seen just once and 2.9% held by the top ten. These data were likewise used in another study, on T cells expressing NK-cell markers.

Sequencing was carried out using CD4+ T cells sorted from blood. The receptors were gathered from a woman aged 18 to 35 in good health.

This chain uses TRBV20-1 with TRBJ2-7; no definite D call. The CDR3 totals 10 residues. Trimming shortened V by 5 bases and J by 6 bases, and 8 bases separated the two germline ends. Germline values: CDR1 DFQATT, CDR2 SNEGSKA (reference sequence). CDR3 nucleotides: TGCAGTGCTGGTCTCCGCGAGCAGTACTTC. This gives the protein CSAGLREQYF.

The chain carries TRBV29-1 and TRBJ2-3; D is undetermined. V was shortened by 5 bases and J by 2 bases, with 11 bases between the two germline ends. The V gene's germline CDR1 is SQVTM and CDR2 ANQGSEA. This CDR3 is 13 amino acids long. As DNA, the CDR3 is TGCAGCGTTAGGCTGCTAAACACAGATACGCAGTATTTT. Translation gives CSVRLLNTDTQYF.

As for this clonotype: This may be a read error, as it is one base from a much larger clone. This chain links TRBV11-3 with TRBJ1-2, with no clear D. Germline assignment: CDR1 SGHNT and CDR2 YENEEA. CDR3 size: 13 residues. The ends were cut back, 1 base at V and 8 bases at J, with 11 bases in the middle. The DNA for the CDR3 is TGTGCCAGCAGCTTAGGCTCCTCTAGGGGCTACACCTTC. Translation gives CASSLGSSRGYTF.

The CDR3 here is CASSPTSGRNTQYF. CDR3 DNA sequence: TGCGCCAGCAGCCCTACTAGCGGGAGGAATACGCAGTATTTT. This chain links TRBV4-1 with TRBJ2-3; 12 bases are a match to TRBD2. The CDR3 length is 14 residues. V trimming: 4 bases; J trimming: 7 bases; junction bases outside the gene matches: 3. Germline values: CDR1 MGHRA, CDR2 YSYEKL.

This sequence joins TRBV11-3 and TRBJ1-2, with D unresolved. Deletions cut 3 bases from V and 7 bases from J, with 12 bases between. The CDR3 consists of 13 residues. Germline V CDR1 and CDR2: SGHNT, YENEEA. The CDR3 region is CASSLAPRTGYTF. For the CDR3, the DNA is TGTGCCAGCAGCTTGGCCCCCAGGACTGGCTACACCTTC.

This clonotype was counted a single time. The chain employs TRBV6-2 or TRBV6-3 and TRBJ2-7, with 8 nucleotides matching TRBD1. Unmatched junction bases numbered 9, after V lost 2 bases and J lost 3 bases. The CDR3 spans 16 residues. CDR1 and CDR2 from the germline V gene are MNHEY and SVGEGT. The CDR3 DNA follows: TGTGCCAGCAGTTACGCTCCGGACAGGGTAGGCTACGAGCAGTACTTC. It encodes CASSYAPDRVGYEQYF.

V usage is TRBV2 and J usage is TRBJ2-4; TRBD2 matches at 8 bases. Losses at the gene ends were 7 bases for V and 15 bases for J; bases not matched to a gene: 14. This CDR3 has 13 amino acids. CDR1 SNHLY and CDR2 FYNNEI come from the germline V gene. CDR3 protein: CASIGDTGTSTYF. CDR3 DNA sequence: TGTGCCAGCATTGGGGATACCGGGACTAGTACGTACTTC.

The chain is built from TRBV20-1 and TRBJ1-2; 9 positions agree with TRBD1. This CDR3 is built from 14 residues. Germline CDR1 reads DFQATT; CDR2 reads SNEGSKA (reference sequence). The ends lost 4 bases at V and 0 bases at J; junction bases unmatched: 3. This CDR3 is CSATGTGTNYGYTF. The DNA for the CDR3 is TGCAGTGCTACCGGGACAGGGACTAACTATGGCTACACCTTC.

The chain combines TRBV20-1 with TRBJ2-7; 9 bases line up with TRBD2. V was clipped by 6 bases and J by 3 bases; unmatched bases: 3. This CDR3 has 12 residues. Germline V lookup: CDR1 DFQATT, CDR2 SNEGSKA (reference sequence). The CDR3 coding sequence is TGCAGTGCCGCTAGCGGGGACTACGAGCAGTACTTC. Its translation: CSAASGDYEQYF.

This clonotype was counted a few times. This chain links TRBV7-9 with TRBJ1-3; 8 bases fit TRBD1. The CDR3 runs to 15 residues. Per germline, CDR1 SEHNR and CDR2 FQNEAQ (reference sequence). With V trimmed by 4 bases and J by 4 bases, 6 bases remained unmatched. The CDR3: CASSSQGAQGNTIYF. The DNA of the CDR3 is TGTGCCAGCAGCTCCCAGGGGGCGCAGGGAAACACCATATATTTT.

A few counts support this clonotype. The V and J genes are TRBV28 and TRBJ2-3; 10 bases align to TRBD2. The junction had 12 bases not matched to a gene; V was cut back by 5 bases and J by 4 bases. This CDR3 has 17 residues. Germline lookup yields CDR1 MDHEN and CDR2 SYDVKM. In DNA, the CDR3 is TGTGCCAGCAGTCACTCCGGACTAGCGGAAGAATCAGATACGCAGTATTTT. Amino acids: CASSHSGLAEESDTQYF.

The chain is built from TRBV5-1 and TRBJ1-5, with TRBD1 as a possible D gene (5 bases). Trimming cost V 0 bases and J 5 bases, with 9 bases left between them. Germline V gene sequence: CDR1 SGHRS, CDR2 YFSETQ. The CDR3 covers 14 residues. CDR3 amino acids: CASSLVSRDQPQHF. The CDR3 DNA follows: TGCGCCAGCAGCTTGGTTTCCAGGGATCAGCCCCAGCATTTT. The variable domain in full, completed from reference TRBV5-1 and TRBJ1-5, reads KAGVTQTPRYLIKTRGQQVTLSCSPISGHRSVSWYQQTPGQGLQFLFEYFSETQRNKGNFPGRFSGRQFSNSRSEMNVSTLELGDSALYLCASSLVSRDQPQHFGDGTRLSIL.

This clonotype was observed a handful of times. The chain uses TRBV6-5 and TRBJ1-2, with D hard to call. There are 13 residues in the CDR3. Trimming pared 2 bases from V and 9 bases from J, leaving 13 bases between. Germline V gene sequence: CDR1 MNHEY, CDR2 SVGAGI. CDR3 sequence: CASSYEASTRYTF. DNA for the CDR3: TGTGCCAGCAGTTACGAGGCCAGCACTCGCTACACCTTC.

This clonotype showed up just a few times. The chain carries TRBV5-1 and TRBJ2-2; a possible D gene is TRBD1 (6 bases). Trimming left V 2 bases short and J 7 bases short, with 9 bases between. Germline V gene sequence: CDR1 SGHRS, CDR2 YFSETQ. The CDR3 contains 13 residues. The CDR3 loop reads CASSFPGVGELFF. CDR3 bases: TGCGCCAGCAGCTTTCCAGGGGTCGGGGAGCTGTTTTTT.

The chain links TRBV5-1 to TRBJ2-1, with a tentative D call TRBD2 (5 bases). The CDR3 covers 13 residues. The germline gives CDR1 SGHRS, CDR2 YFSETQ. V gave up 4 bases and J gave up 9 bases, with 14 bases separating them. The CDR3 is CASSVSGLSEQFF. The CDR3 DNA sequence: TGCGCCAGCAGCGTGAGCGGTTTGAGTGAGCAGTTCTTC.

This chain joins TRBV20-1 and TRBJ1-6; D call uncertain. From germline, CDR1 is DFQATT and CDR2 SNEGSKA (reference sequence). The CDR3 extends over 15 amino acids. Deletions cut 1 base from V and 7 bases from J, with 14 bases between. CDR3 in amino acids: CSARGSALGNSPLHF. In DNA form, the CDR3 reads TGCAGTGCTAGAGGATCAGCGTTGGGGAATTCACCCCTCCACTTT.